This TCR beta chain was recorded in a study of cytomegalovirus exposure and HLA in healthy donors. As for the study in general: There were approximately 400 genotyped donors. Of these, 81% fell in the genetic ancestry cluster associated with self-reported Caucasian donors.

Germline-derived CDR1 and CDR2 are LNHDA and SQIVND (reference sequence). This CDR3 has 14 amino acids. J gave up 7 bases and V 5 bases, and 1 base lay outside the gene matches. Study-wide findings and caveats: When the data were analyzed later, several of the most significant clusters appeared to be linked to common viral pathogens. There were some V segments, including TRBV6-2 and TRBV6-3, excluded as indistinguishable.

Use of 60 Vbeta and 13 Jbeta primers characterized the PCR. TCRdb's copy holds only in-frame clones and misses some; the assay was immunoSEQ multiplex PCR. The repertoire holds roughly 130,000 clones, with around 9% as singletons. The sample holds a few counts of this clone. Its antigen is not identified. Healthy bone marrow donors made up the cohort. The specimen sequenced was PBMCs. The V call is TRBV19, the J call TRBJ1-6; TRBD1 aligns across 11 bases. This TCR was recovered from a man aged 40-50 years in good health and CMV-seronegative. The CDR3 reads CASSGTGGNSPLHF. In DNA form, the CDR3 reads TGTGCCAGTAGTGGGACAGGGGGGAATTCACCCCTCCACTTT.